This TCR beta chain was identified during a study of low-dose radiotherapy and immunotherapy resistance in tumors. Study in general: A dose of 0.5 Gy per fraction was delivered to Cohort 1 every 2 weeks, for a total of 6.5 Gy. Individuals in Cohort 2 had 1 Gy per fraction every two weeks, adding up to 13 Gy over 26 weeks.

A roughly 20-cycle PCR with a constant-region primer and V-primer adapter amplified TCRs. TCRdb re-called the reads with MiXCR, one entry per CDR3 protein. The sample records under 60,000 distinct CDR3 sequences, around 34% being singletons. This CDR3 is built from 16 residues. V shed 5 bases, J shed 5 bases, and the junction held 9 bases outside the gene matches. Per germline, CDR1 SGHTA and CDR2 FQGNSA. Time point reported: after trial treatment. As to treatment: LDRT plus nivolumab, ipilimumab, low-dose cyclophosphamide and aspirin (RACIN trial). There are many counts of this clonotype. This specimen was PBMCs, taken after low-dose radiotherapy plus immunotherapy. This TCR derives from a male donor with rectosigmoid adenocarcinoma. This rearrangement joins TRBV7-2 to TRBJ2-3; TRBD2 matches 11 bases. The CDR3 DNA sequence: TGTGCCAGCAGCGCCTATAGCGGGAGGGCCGGAGATACGCAGTATTTT. It yields the protein CASSAYSGRAGDTQYF.